Listed below are T cell receptor beta chains from one sample, sequenced in a study of Tregs in tolerant kidney transplant recipients. Sequencing used immunoSEQ multiplex PCR; TCRdb keeps in-frame clones, though not all of them. The table records approximately 60,000 clones, roughly 98% of them present only once. The sequences come from Tregs from blood, collected before the transplant. These receptors were taken from a human donor who received a combined kidney and bone marrow transplant. The CDR3 runs from the conserved cysteine through the conserved F or W. A D gene is named only where the DNA matches it firmly. Some rows mark clone size as missing; the rest say once, few, many or name a class of expanded clone.

size: NA
V: TRBV7-2
J: TRBJ2-3
D: NA
CDR3: CASSKQVDTQYF
DNA: TGTGCCAGCAGCAAACAGGTGGATACGCAGTATTTT

size: NA
V: TRBV4-1
J: TRBJ2-1
D: NA
CDR3: CASSQAGRPYNEQFF
DNA: TGCGCCAGCAGCCAAGCAGGGCGCCCCTACAATGAGCAGTTCTTC

size: NA
V: TRBV6-1
J: TRBJ1-3
D: TRBD1
CDR3: CASSEGTGPQGTIYF
DNA: TGTGCCAGCAGTGAAGGGACAGGGCCTCAGGGCACCATATATTTT

size: NA
V: TRBV29-1
J: TRBJ2-1
D: TRBD1
CDR3: CSARTGQIDEQFF
DNA: TGCAGCGCTAGGACAGGGCAAATCGATGAGCAGTTCTTC

size: NA
V: TRBV7-9
J: TRBJ2-7
D: NA
CDR3: CASSLGRVNGYEQYF
DNA: TGTGCCAGCAGCTTAGGGAGGGTAAACGGCTACGAGCAGTACTTC

size: NA
V: TRBV7-3
J: TRBJ2-1
D: TRBD2
CDR3: CASSLGRRSYNEQFF
DNA: TGTGCCAGCAGCCTCGGGAGGCGCTCCTACAATGAGCAGTTCTTC

size: NA
V: TRBV21-1
J: TRBJ1-2
D: NA
CDR3: CASSNGRQEKDYGYTF
DNA: TGTGCCAGCAGCAACGGCAGGCAAGAAAAAGACTATGGCTACACCTTC

size: NA
V: TRBV19
J: TRBJ2-4
D: NA
CDR3: CASSSVELAKNIQYF
DNA: TGTGCCAGTTCCTCGGTTGAGTTAGCCAAAAACATTCAGTACTTC

size: NA
V: TRBV27
J: TRBJ1-4
D: NA
CDR3: CASSLQGINEKLFF
DNA: TGTGCCAGCAGTTTACAGGGGATTAATGAAAAACTGTTTTTT

size: NA
V: TRBV4-1
J: TRBJ1-3
D: NA
CDR3: CASSGGRNTIYF
DNA: TGCGCCAGCAGCGGAGGGAGAAACACCATATATTTT

size: NA
V: TRBV10-3
J: TRBJ1-5
D: NA
CDR3: CAISEPDQPQHF
DNA: TGTGCCATCAGTGAGCCCGATCAGCCCCAGCATTTT

size: NA
V: TRBV18
J: TRBJ2-1
D: NA
CDR3: CASSLGWDKFSEQFF
DNA: TGTGCCAGCTCACTTGGGTGGGACAAATTTAGTGAGCAGTTCTTC

size: NA
V: TRBV6-1
J: TRBJ2-7
D: TRBD1
CDR3: CASRDRGFSYEQYF
DNA: TGTGCCAGCAGGGACAGGGGCTTCTCCTACGAGCAGTACTTC

size: NA
V: TRBV7-8
J: TRBJ2-7
D: TRBD2
CDR3: CASSLGGLAGGRGGYF
DNA: TGTGCCAGCAGCTTAGGTGGGCTAGCGGGGGGGCGAGGAGGGTACTTC

size: once
V: TRBV19
J: TRBJ2-5
D: NA
CDR3: CASSIVAEFQETQYF
DNA: TGTGCCAGTAGTATAGTAGCGGAGTTCCAAGAGACCCAGTACTTC

size: NA
V: TRBV5-6
J: TRBJ1-2
D: NA
CDR3: CASSFQFRYTF
DNA: TGTGCCAGCAGCTTCCAATTTCGCTACACCTTC

size: NA
V: TRBV6-6
J: TRBJ2-1
D: TRBD1
CDR3: CASTRTGVTYNEQFF
DNA: TGTGCCAGCACCCGGACAGGAGTTACCTACAATGAGCAGTTCTTC

size: NA
V: TRBV13
J: TRBJ2-4
D: TRBD2
CDR3: CASSLGTSGGVAKNIQYF
DNA: TGTGCCAGCAGCTTAGGAACTAGCGGGGGGGTAGCCAAAAACATTCAGTACTTC

size: NA
V: TRBV5-1
J: TRBJ2-6
D: NA
CDR3: CASSAQVPLSGANVLTF
DNA: TGCGCCAGCAGCGCACAGGTGCCTCTCTCTGGGGCCAACGTCCTGACTTTC

size: NA
V: TRBV12-5
J: TRBJ2-1
D: NA
CDR3: CASGLRGARMASYNEQFF
DNA: TGTGCTAGTGGTTTACGGGGGGCGAGAATGGCCTCCTACAATGAGCAGTTCTTC

size: NA
V: TRBV2
J: TRBJ2-5
D: TRBD2
CDR3: CASIPTRGLAGGSSQYF
DNA: TGTGCCAGCATTCCGACCCGAGGACTAGCGGGAGGTAGCTCCCAGTACTTC

size: NA
V: TRBV28
J: TRBJ1-5
D: NA
CDR3: CASSSSQGYNQPQHF
DNA: TGTGCCAGCAGTTCCTCACAGGGATACAATCAGCCCCAGCATTTT